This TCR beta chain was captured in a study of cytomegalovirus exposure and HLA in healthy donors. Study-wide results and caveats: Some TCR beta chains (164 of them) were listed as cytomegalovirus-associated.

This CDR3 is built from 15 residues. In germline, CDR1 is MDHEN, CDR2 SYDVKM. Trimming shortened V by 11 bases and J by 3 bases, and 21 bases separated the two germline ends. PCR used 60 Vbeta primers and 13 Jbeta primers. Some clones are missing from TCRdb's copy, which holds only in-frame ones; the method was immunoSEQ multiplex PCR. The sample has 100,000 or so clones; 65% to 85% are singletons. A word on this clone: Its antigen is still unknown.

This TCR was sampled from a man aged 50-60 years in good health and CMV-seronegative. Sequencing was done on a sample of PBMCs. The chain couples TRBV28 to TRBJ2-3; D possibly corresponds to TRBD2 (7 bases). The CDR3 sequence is CAGGRGGGRTDTQYF. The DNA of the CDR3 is TGTGCCGGGGGCCGAGGCGGGGGTAGAACAGATACGCAGTATTTT.